Detailed here is one T cell receptor (beta chain). The antigen is unknown. Unique molecular identifiers were incorporated into the prepared TCRbeta library. TCRdb itself ran the PCR reads through MiXCR, one entry per CDR3 protein. In the table there are about 220,000 distinct CDR3 sequences, around a sixth of which are singletons. The data are from a study of T-cell reconstitution after alpha-beta-depleted transplantation in children. Overall study findings and caveats: Surviving recipient T cells and thymic progenitors underlay high day-60 TCRbeta diversity in some patients.

The TCR comes from a male patient between 2 and 10 years old who had a stem cell transplant for acute lymphoblastic leukemia, so the T cells may come from the graft donor. The material was PBMCs, mostly from graft donor cells, obtained 360 days after TCRalphabeta/CD19-depleted stem cell transplant.

Here the CDR3 DNA reads TGTGCCAGCAGCTTCCGACGGATCGGAGGGAACGAGCAGTACTTC. This sequence encodes CASSFRRIGGNEQYF. The genes are TRBV7-9 and TRBJ2-7; a possible D gene is TRBD2 (6 bases). CDR1 is SEHNR and CDR2 is FQNEAQ in the germline V gene (reference sequence). This CDR3 is 15 amino acids long. V lost 3 bases and J lost 5, with 17 bases in between.